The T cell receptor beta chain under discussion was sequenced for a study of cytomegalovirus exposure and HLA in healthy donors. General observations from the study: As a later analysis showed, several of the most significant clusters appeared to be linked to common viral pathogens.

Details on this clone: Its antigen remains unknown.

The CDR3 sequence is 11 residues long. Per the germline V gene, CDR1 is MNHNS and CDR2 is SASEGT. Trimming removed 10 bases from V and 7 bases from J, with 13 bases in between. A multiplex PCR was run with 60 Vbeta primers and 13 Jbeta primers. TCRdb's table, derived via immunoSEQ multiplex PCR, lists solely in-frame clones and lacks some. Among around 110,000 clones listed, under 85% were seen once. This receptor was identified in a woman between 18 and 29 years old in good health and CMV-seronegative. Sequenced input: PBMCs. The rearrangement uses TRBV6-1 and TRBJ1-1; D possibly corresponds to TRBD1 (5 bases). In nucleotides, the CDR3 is TGTGCCATTCCGACAGCGCTTGAAGCTTTCTTT. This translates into CAIPTALEAFF.